Listed below are T cell receptor beta chains from one sample, sequenced in a study of CXCR3-negative and CXCR3-positive naive CD8 T cells. TCRdb re-called the 5' RACE reads and shows each CDR3 protein once, DNA omitted. The sample data list under 60,000 distinct CDR3 sequences. Sequencing was done on a sample of naive CXCR3+ CD8+ T cells from blood. These receptor sequences come from a human donor in good health. Some clones in this sample may be carry-over from other donors' samples. The CDR3 runs from the conserved cysteine through the conserved F or W. Fields, in order: V gene, J gene, CDR3 protein.

>TRBV4-1|TRBJ2-7
CASSQATTGVGYEQYF
>TRBV20-1|TRBJ2-7
CSARDRGESIPRQYF
>TRBV20-1|TRBJ2-2
CSARGGGTAGELFF
>TRBV29-1|TRBJ1-3
CSGLQGNTIYF
>TRBV5-6|TRBJ1-6
CASSLESETGVNSPLHF
>TRBV19|TRBJ2-7
CASSRTELTYEQYF
>TRBV28|TRBJ2-7
CASSLYLVRSNGYEQYF
>TRBV12-3/TRBV12-4|TRBJ2-5
CASSLTGLETQYF
>TRBV28|TRBJ2-3
CASSSVQGDTQYF
>TRBV7-2|TRBJ2-3
CASRGGTFRTDTQYF
>TRBV6-5|TRBJ2-2
CASSYSTSGSGVNTGELFF
>TRBV6-5|TRBJ2-7
CASMGKGTPRIAPYEQYF
>TRBV6-5|TRBJ1-4
CASSYAGLNEKLFF
>TRBV28|TRBJ2-5
CASSFEGLAGGPPQETQYF
>TRBV29-1|TRBJ1-1
CSVARLRQRNTEAFF
>TRBV6-6|TRBJ2-7
CASTLAGEVASYEQYF